A few counts support the clone carrying this T cell receptor beta chain. The assay was immunoSEQ multiplex PCR, and TCRdb's table has in-frame clones only and misses some. The sample shows tens of thousands of clones, 85% of them seen only once. These data are taken from a study of PD-L1 blockade in urothelial cancer. Indicated time point: pretreatment peripheral blood. Trimming removed 4 bases from V and 3 bases from J, with 3 bases in between. Germline-derived CDR1 and CDR2 are SQVTM and ANQGSEA. The CDR3 has 10 amino acids. The source was PBMCs, collected around atezolizumab (anti-PD-L1) treatment. The clonotype originates from a man aged 40-49 years with urothelial cancer. This sequence joins TRBV29-1 and TRBJ1-1; D call uncertain. The CDR3 sequence: CSVADTEAFF. The CDR3 DNA reads as TGCAGCGTTGCTGACACTGAAGCTTTCTTT.